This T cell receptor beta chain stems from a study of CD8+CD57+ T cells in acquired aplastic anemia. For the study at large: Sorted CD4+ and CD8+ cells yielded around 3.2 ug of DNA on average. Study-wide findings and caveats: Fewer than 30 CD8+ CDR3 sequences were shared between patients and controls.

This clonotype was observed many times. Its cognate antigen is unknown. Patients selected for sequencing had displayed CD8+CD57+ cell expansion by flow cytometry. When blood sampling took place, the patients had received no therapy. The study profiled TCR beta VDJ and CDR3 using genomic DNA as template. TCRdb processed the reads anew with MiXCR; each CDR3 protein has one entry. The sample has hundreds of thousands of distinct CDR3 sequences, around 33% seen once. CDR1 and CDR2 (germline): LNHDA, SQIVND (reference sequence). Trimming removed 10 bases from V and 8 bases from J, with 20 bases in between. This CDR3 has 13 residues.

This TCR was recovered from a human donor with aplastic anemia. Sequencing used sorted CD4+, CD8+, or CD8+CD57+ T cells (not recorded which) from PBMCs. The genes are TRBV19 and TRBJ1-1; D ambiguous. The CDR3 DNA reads TGTGCCACCAAAACGGGGTCAGGAATCGAAGCTTTCTTT. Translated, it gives CATKTGSGIEAFF. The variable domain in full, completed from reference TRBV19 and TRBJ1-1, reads DGGITQSPKYLFRKEGQNVTLSCEQNLNHDAMYWYRQDPGQGLRLIYYSQIVNDFQKGDIAEGYSVSREKKESFPLTVTSAQKNPTAFYLCATKTGSGIEAFFGQGTRLTVV.